This T cell receptor beta chain derives from a study of blood T cell repertoires in COVID-19. The wider study: Samples of COVID-19 (acute and convalescent) were obtained from the United States, Italy and Spain. From T cells, B-cell-depleted T cells, or PBMCs came the material, which was cDNA or gDNA.

In the study's own analysis: Reference gene primer amplification in the assay estimated nucleated cell counts. This table comes from immunoSEQ multiplex PCR, and its TCRdb copy is limited to in-frame clones, with some not included. V and J calls and clone size are copied from that table; D and trimming were computed from the DNA. The sample lists around 100,000 clones, 91% occurring once. Trimming took 2 bases from V and 3 from J; bases not matched to a gene: 7. CDR1 is SGHRS, CDR2 YFSETQ, per germline. The CDR3 is 17 amino acids. The receptor's source is a man between 18 and 29 years old with acute or convalescent COVID-19. The specimen was peripheral blood. The chain joins TRBV5-1 to TRBJ2-3; 12 nucleotides line up with TRBD2. Here the CDR3 reads CASSLDPTSGRTDTQYF. The CDR3 coding sequence is TGCGCCAGCAGCTTAGATCCTACTAGCGGGAGGACAGATACGCAGTATTTT.